This TCR beta chain comes out of a study of shared clonotypes between healthy human individuals. Germline values: CDR1 SGHAT, CDR2 FQNNGV. V was trimmed by 7 bases and J by 0 bases, leaving 11 bases between them. The CDR3 is made up of 14 amino acids. Using immunoSEQ multiplex PCR, the repertoire was profiled, and TCRdb retains in-frame clones only, with some absent. This sample yields some 1,100,000 clones, of which 70% to 80% are seen a single time; about 0.52% belongs to the top ten. This chain connects TRBV11-2 to TRBJ2-3; D gene ambiguous. The receptor comes from a young man in good health. Some clones in this sample may be carry-over from other donors' samples. Source material: memory CD4+ T cells from PBMCs. Described subset: CD45RA-negative fraction. This CDR3 is CASTVNWSTDTQYF. CDR3 sequence (DNA): TGTGCCAGCACCGTGAACTGGAGCACAGATACGCAGTATTTT. The full variable domain, with the rest looked up from reference TRBV11-2 and TRBJ2-3, is EAGVAQSPRYKIIEKRQSVAFWCNPISGHATLYWYQQILGQGPKLLIQFQNNGVVDDSQLPKDRFSAERLKGVDSTLKIQPAKLEDSAVYLCASTVNWSTDTQYFGPGTRLTVL.